A selection of T cell receptor beta chains follows, all from one sample in a study of T cells in Graves' hyperthyroidism and ophthalmopathy. TCRdb reanalysed the multiplex PCR reads using MiXCR and keeps one entry per CDR3 protein. Of a few hundred thousand distinct CDR3 sequences listed, less than 20% are singletons. The specimen was blood. The receptors derive from a middle-aged man with Graves' ophthalmopathy. Each CDR3 is given with its conserved first and last residue. The order of the fields is J gene, D gene, V gene, clone size, CDR3 DNA, CDR3 protein. The D gene is left open where the match is weak. The size of a clone is reported for some rows only, either as once, few or many, or as a class for expanded clones.

TRBJ2-3	TRBD1	TRBV7-3	-	TGTGCCAGCAGCGTTAACTCCGGTGGACAGGGCTTGTCAGATACGCAGTATTTT	CASSVNSGGQGLSDTQYF
TRBJ2-4	TRBD2	TRBV5-1	-	TGCGCCAGCAGCCAGGTGGAGCTAGCGGGAGGGCCAGCCAAAAACATTCAGTACTTC	CASSQVELAGGPAKNIQYF
TRBJ2-1	-	TRBV2	-	TGTGCCAGTAGTAGAACAGCAGGGGTCGTTTCCTACAATGAGCAGTTCTTC	CASSRTAGVVSYNEQFF
TRBJ1-5	-	TRBV6-6	many	TGTGCCAGCAGTTACAGTGGACACAATCAGCCCCAGCATTTT	CASSYSGHNQPQHF
TRBJ1-2	TRBD1	TRBV4-1	-	TGCGCCAGCAGCTTCAGGACAGGGTTGGACTATGGCTACACCTTC	CASSFRTGLDYGYTF
TRBJ1-3	-	TRBV27	few	TGTGCCAGCAGGGCCGGGGTGACCGGAAACACCATATATTTT	CASRAGVTGNTIYF
TRBJ1-2	-	TRBV15	few	TGTGCCACCAGTCCCGGGGGAACGGGTGGCTACACCTTC	CATSPGGTGGYTF
TRBJ2-7	TRBD2	TRBV5-6	once	TGTGCCAGCAGCCTCCGCTTGGGAGGGAACGAGCAGTACTTC	CASSLRLGGNEQYF
TRBJ2-1	TRBD2	TRBV7-9	-	TGTGCCAGCAGCCCCCTCCCCCGACTAGCGGGAGGGCGGAATGAGCAGTTCTTC	CASSPLPRLAGGRNEQFF
TRBJ1-1	-	TRBV30	-	TGTGCCTTCCTACGGAACACTGAAGCTTTCTTT	CAFLRNTEAFF
TRBJ2-5	-	TRBV9	-	TGTGCCAGCAGCCCCCGAGCGGCAGCCGAAGAGACCCAGTACTTC	CASSPRAAAEETQYF
TRBJ2-5	TRBD1	TRBV4-1	few	TGCGCCAGCAGCCAACCAGTCCCGGGACAGGGGGGTCTGTACTTC	CASSQPVPGQGGLYF